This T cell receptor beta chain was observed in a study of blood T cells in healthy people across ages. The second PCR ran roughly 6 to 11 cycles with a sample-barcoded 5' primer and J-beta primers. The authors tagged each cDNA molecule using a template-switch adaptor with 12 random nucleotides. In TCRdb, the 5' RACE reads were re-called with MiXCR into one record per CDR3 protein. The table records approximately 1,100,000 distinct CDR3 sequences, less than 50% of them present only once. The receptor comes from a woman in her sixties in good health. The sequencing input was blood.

Here the CDR3 DNA reads TGTGCCAGCAGCGAGACTAGCGGGAGGGCCTTGGGCACCGGGGAGCTGTTTTTT. It codes for CASSETSGRALGTGELFF. V and J are TRBV9 and TRBJ2-2; TRBD2 matches at 14 bases. Germline trimming cut 3 bases from V and 4 bases from J; bases unmatched to any gene: 8. The germline V gene has CDR1 SGDLS and CDR2 YYNGEE. The CDR3 has 18 residues.